The 32 T cell receptor beta chains below come from one sample, sequenced in a study of blood T cell repertoires in COVID-19. The assay was immunoSEQ multiplex PCR, and TCRdb's table has in-frame clones only and misses some. Of just under 350,000 clones listed, about 90% are singletons. The specimen was peripheral blood. All receptors come from a woman aged 18-29 years who had recovered from COVID-19.

The V gene is TRBV2, the J gene TRBJ2-1; 7 nucleotides align to TRBD2. Germline V lookup: CDR1 SNHLY, CDR2 FYNNEI. Unmatched junction bases numbered 18, after V lost 10 bases and J lost 9 bases. This CDR3 region has 15 residues. The CDR3 loop is CATKTLGTTTSEQFF. CDR3 DNA sequence: TGTGCCACTAAAACCCTCGGGACTACCACCAGTGAGCAGTTCTTC.

The chain is built from TRBV30 and TRBJ2-7; D is unclear. Trimming removed 1 base from V and 2 bases from J, with 12 bases in between. The CDR3 sequence is 14 residues long. Germline V gene lookup returns CDR1 GTSNPN and CDR2 SVGIG (reference sequence). The CDR3 sequence: CAWSEKRIPYEQYV. The CDR3 DNA reads TGTGCCTGGAGTGAGAAGAGGATCCCCTACGAGCAGTACGTC.

The chain uses TRBV3-1 (or the pseudogene TRBV3-2) and TRBJ2-1; 7 nucleotides align to TRBD2. Germline values: CDR1 LGHDT, CDR2 YNNKEL (reference sequence). With 3 bases clipped from V and 6 bases from J, the junction kept 8 bases outside the gene matches. This CDR3 has 15 residues. The CDR3 sequence: CASSHQGGLVNEQFF. The CDR3 DNA is TGTGCCAGCAGCCACCAGGGAGGACTAGTCAATGAGCAGTTCTTC.

The chain recombines TRBV2 with TRBJ1-2, with TRBD1 as a possible D gene (5 bases). V was shortened by 8 bases and J by 5 bases, with 18 bases between the two germline ends. CDR1 is SNHLY and CDR2 is FYNNEI in the germline V gene. The CDR3 totals 14 residues. In DNA form, the CDR3 reads TGTGCCAGCGGTCTACGGGGGGACGTTTATGGCTACACCTTC. This codes for CASGLRGDVYGYTF. The full variable domain, in which reference TRBV2 and TRBJ1-2 provide the parts outside the CDR3, is EPEVTQTPSHQVTQMGQEVILRCVPISNHLYFYWYRQILGQKVEFLVSFYNNEISEKSEIFDDQFSVERPDGSNFTLKIRSTKLEDSAMYFCASGLRGDVYGYTFGSGTRLTVV.

The CDR3 reads CASSVPAGRTNTGELFF. CDR3 DNA sequence: TGTGCCAGCAGCGTACCTGCCGGGAGGACCAACACCGGGGAGCTGTTTTTT. This chain connects TRBV9 to TRBJ2-2, with TRBD2 matching over 7 bases. This CDR3 is 17 amino acids long. Germline V gene data show CDR1 as SGDLS and CDR2 as YYNGEE. With 1 base clipped from V and 2 bases from J, the junction kept 8 bases outside the gene matches.

The chain recombines TRBV9 with TRBJ2-1, with 9 bases fitting TRBD2. The J segment lost 7 bases and the V segment lost 0 bases, leaving 8 bases of the junction unmatched. The CDR3 sequence is 16 residues long. Germline V gives CDR1 SGDLS, CDR2 YYNGEE. The CDR3 loop is CASSVGHLAGRNEQFF. CDR3 DNA: TGTGCCAGCAGCGTAGGTCATCTAGCGGGAAGGAATGAGCAGTTCTTC.

The rearrangement uses TRBV11-2 and TRBJ2-2, with 8 bases that match TRBD2. The CDR3 has 16 amino acids. Germline V gives CDR1 SGHAT, CDR2 FQNNGV. Germline trimming cut 5 bases from V and 1 base from J; bases unmatched to any gene: 6. The CDR3: CASSRQAGVNTGELFF. CDR3 coding DNA: TGTGCCAGCAGCCGTCAAGCGGGAGTGAACACCGGGGAGCTGTTTTTT.

This clone was found once. The chain joins TRBV6-5 to TRBJ2-2; the D is unclear. Germline lookup yields CDR1 MNHEY and CDR2 SVGAGI. CDR3 size: 14 residues. The germline V and J ends were trimmed by 4 bases and 1 base, with 7 bases remaining between them. CDR3 sequence: CASSSDWNTGELFF. The CDR3 DNA follows: TGTGCCAGCAGTTCTGACTGGAACACCGGGGAGCTGTTTTTT.

This chain uses TRBV5-1 with TRBJ2-2; a weak D match, TRBD2 (6 bases). Germline CDR1 is SGHRS and CDR2 is YFSETQ. This CDR3 region has 17 residues. Trimming cost V 9 bases and J 1 base, with 22 bases left between them. In nucleotides, the CDR3 is TGCGCCACCACCACGGCCCTAGCGATAGGGAACACCGGGGAGCTGTTTTTT. Its translation is CATTTALAIGNTGELFF.

The gene calls are TRBV3-1 (or the pseudogene TRBV3-2) and TRBJ1-1; 8 bases map to TRBD1. The CDR3 is made up of 14 amino acids. Germline V gives CDR1 LGHDT, CDR2 YNNKEL (reference sequence). With V trimmed by 6 bases and J by 6 bases, 9 bases remained unmatched. For the CDR3, the DNA is TGTGCCAGCAGACAACAGGGGGAAGGCGCTGAAGCTTTCTTT. Protein product: CASRQQGEGAEAFF.

The chain carries TRBV12-5 and TRBJ1-1, with 11 bases identical to TRBD1. The V segment lost 6 bases and the J segment 5 bases; nucleotides outside the gene matches: 8. The CDR3 is 15 residues long. The V gene's germline CDR1 is LGHNT and CDR2 FRNRAP. CDR3 residues: CASGPDRGRGTEAFF. DNA of the CDR3: TGTGCTAGTGGACCGGACAGGGGGCGCGGGACTGAAGCTTTCTTT.

The chain has TRBV11-2 and TRBJ2-7, with 9 positions matching TRBD1. The length of the CDR3 is 13 residues. CDR1 and CDR2 (germline): SGHAT, FQNNGV. J lost 7 bases, V lost 1 base, and 2 bases had no gene match. The CDR3 DNA sequence: TGTGCCAGCAGCTTAGTAGGGACAGGGGAGCAGTACGTC. Translation gives CASSLVGTGEQYV.

The chain recombines TRBV11-2 with TRBJ2-2, with no clear D. The CDR3 is 13 residues long. V lost 1 base to trimming and J lost 7 bases, with 7 bases between them. Germline CDR1 is SGHAT and CDR2 is FQNNGV. The CDR3 spells CASSLGRSGELFF. CDR3 coding DNA: TGTGCCAGCAGCTTAGGCCGTAGCGGGGAGCTGTTTTTT.

This chain uses TRBV7-9 with TRBJ1-5; 7 bases are a match to TRBD1. Germline-derived CDR1 and CDR2 are SEHNR and FQNEAQ (reference sequence). The CDR3 is made up of 16 amino acids. Unmatched junction bases numbered 7, after V lost 1 base and J lost 4 bases. In DNA, the CDR3 is TGTGCCAGCAGCTTAGTTAGGTCAGGGGGTAATCAGCCCCAGCATTTT. Translated: CASSLVRSGGNQPQHF.

The V and J genes are TRBV5-4 and TRBJ1-2, with 8 bases matching TRBD1. CDR3 size: 15 residues. Germline lookup yields CDR1 SGHNT and CDR2 YYREEE (reference sequence). Trimming removed 0 bases from V and 2 bases from J; junction bases left unmatched: 3. The CDR3 sequence: CASSLEQGGNYGYTF. CDR3 DNA: TGTGCCAGCAGCTTGGAACAGGGGGGGAACTATGGCTACACCTTC.

V gene TRBV29-1 combines with J gene TRBJ2-2; D gene ambiguous. Trimming shortened V by 3 bases and J by 1 base, and 6 bases separated the two germline ends. Germline lookup yields CDR1 SQVTM and CDR2 ANQGSEA. This CDR3 spans 13 amino acids. CDR3 sequence reads: CSVEAENTGELFF. CDR3 sequence (DNA): TGCAGCGTTGAGGCGGAGAACACCGGGGAGCTGTTTTTT.

This chain connects TRBV6-6 to TRBJ1-2; D is ambiguous. The CDR3 has 14 residues. V was cut by 2 bases and J by 0 bases, with 7 bases left in between. Germline V gene data show CDR1 as MNHNY and CDR2 as SVGAGI (reference sequence). Written as DNA, the CDR3 is TGTGCCAGCAGTTACCGGAGCCCTAACTATGGCTACACCTTC. Protein product: CASSYRSPNYGYTF.

This chain connects TRBV15 to TRBJ2-1; 8 bases are a match to TRBD2. The CDR3 sequence is 16 residues long. The ends lost 1 base at V and 4 bases at J; junction bases unmatched: 6. Germline CDR1 reads LNHNV; CDR2 reads YYDKDF (reference sequence). CDR3 sequence (DNA): TGTGCCACCAGCAGAGCACGGGGGGGGAGTTACAATGAGCAGTTCTTC. This sequence encodes CATSRARGGSYNEQFF.

J is TRBJ2-1 and V is TRBV7-7; 7 bases are a match to TRBD2. After removal of 5 bases from V and 2 bases from J, the junction contained 9 bases not matched to a gene. CDR3 size: 16 residues. The germline V gene has CDR1 SSHAT and CDR2 FNYEAQ (reference sequence). The CDR3 DNA sequence: TGTGCCAGCAGCCCCCTAGGGAGCGGGACCTACAATGAGCAGTTCTTC. It is translated as CASSPLGSGTYNEQFF.

This chain joins TRBV4-3 and TRBJ2-1; 9 bases agree with TRBD1. The junction had 6 bases not matched to a gene; V was cut back by 0 bases and J by 9 bases. Germline V CDR1 and CDR2: LGHNA, YSLEER. This CDR3 region has 15 residues. The chain's CDR3 is CASSQDAQGAREQFF. The CDR3 DNA reads as TGCGCCAGCAGCCAAGACGCACAGGGGGCTCGTGAGCAGTTCTTC.

For the CDR3, the DNA is TGTGCCAGCAAGGACTCCACAGGGGGGACCACTGAAGCTTTCTTT. Translation gives CASKDSTGGTTEAFF. The chain has TRBV2 and TRBJ1-1; TRBD1 agrees at 8 bases. The V and J ends lost 7 bases and 4 bases, in that order; junction bases with no gene match: 11. The CDR3 runs 15 residues. CDR1 and CDR2 from the germline V gene are SNHLY and FYNNEI.

The rearrangement links TRBV19 to TRBJ2-6; D unclear. The germline V and J ends were trimmed by 5 bases and 0 bases, with 5 bases remaining between them. CDR3 length: 14 amino acids. The germline CDR1 and CDR2 sequences are LNHDA and SQIVND (reference sequence). In DNA, the CDR3 is TGTGCCAGTAGTGGTAGCTCTGGGGCCAACGTCCTGACTTTC. Translating it yields CASSGSSGANVLTF. Using reference TRBV19 and TRBJ2-6 for the parts outside the CDR3, the full variable domain is DGGITQSPKYLFRKEGQNVTLSCEQNLNHDAMYWYRQDPGQGLRLIYYSQIVNDFQKGDIAEGYSVSREKKESFPLTVTSAQKNPTAFYLCASSGSSGANVLTFGAGSRLTVL.

The chain has TRBV7-9 and TRBJ1-2; D gene unclear. V was cut by 3 bases and J by 4 bases, with 6 bases left in between. CDR3 length equals 12 residues. Per the germline V gene, CDR1 is SEHNR and CDR2 is FQNEAQ (reference sequence). CDR3: CASSLSSYGYTF. In nucleotides, the CDR3 is TGTGCCAGCAGCTTGTCCAGCTATGGCTACACCTTC.

This clone occurred once. The rearrangement joins TRBV3-1 (or the pseudogene TRBV3-2) to TRBJ2-5, with a tentative D call TRBD1 (5 bases). V was cut by 2 bases and J by 5 bases, with 12 bases left in between. The length of the CDR3 is 14 residues. Germline assignment: CDR1 LGHDT and CDR2 YNNKEL (reference sequence). Here the CDR3 DNA reads TGTGCCAGCAGCCAATCGGCAGGGCGCGAGACCCAGTACTTC. Its translation is CASSQSAGRETQYF.

V usage is TRBV7-2 and J usage is TRBJ2-1; maybe TRBD1 (6 bases). The CDR3 is 15 amino acids. V shed 2 bases and J shed 6 bases, with 14 bases lying between them. In germline, CDR1 is SGHTA, CDR2 FQGNSA. For the CDR3, the DNA is TGTGCCAGCAGCTTAATCTCAGGGGTTGGCAATGAGCAGTTCTTC. Translating it yields CASSLISGVGNEQFF.

This clone was counted between two and nine times. The V call is TRBV10-3, the J call TRBJ2-1, with D tentatively TRBD1 (6 bases). The CDR3 consists of 16 residues. CDR1 is ENHRY, CDR2 SYGVKD, per germline. V lost 6 bases and J 4 bases, leaving 19 bases between the germline ends. In nucleotides, the CDR3 is TGTGCCATCAGCACTCAAGGCAGGGGCCCTTACAATGAGCAGTTCTTC. Amino acids: CAISTQGRGPYNEQFF.

The DNA for the CDR3 is TGTGCCAGCAGCCAAGATCCGGGACAAGAGACCCAGTACTTC. Protein sequence: CASSQDPGQETQYF. The rearrangement links TRBV3-1 (or the pseudogene TRBV3-2) to TRBJ2-5; tentative D call: TRBD2 (5 bases). The CDR3 is made up of 14 amino acids. V was trimmed by 0 bases and J by 2 bases, leaving 7 bases between them. Looked up from germline, CDR1 is LGHDT and CDR2 is YNNKEL (reference sequence).

This rearrangement joins TRBV19 to TRBJ1-5; D unresolved. Trimming cost V 10 bases and J 2 bases, with 9 bases left between them. Germline V lookup: CDR1 LNHDA, CDR2 SQIVND (reference sequence). The CDR3 runs 12 residues. CDR3 sequence (DNA): TGTGCCACTAGACTTCGCAATCAGCCCCAGCATTTT. Translated: CATRLRNQPQHF.

The chain joins TRBV15 to TRBJ1-1; TRBD1 might be the D (5 bases). Deletions cut 0 bases from V and 3 bases from J, with 14 bases between. Germline CDR1 and CDR2: LNHNV and YYDKDF (reference sequence). This CDR3 spans 16 amino acids. CDR3 amino acids: CATSRDPGRWDTEAFF. CDR3 nucleotides: TGTGCCACCAGCAGAGATCCAGGGCGATGGGACACTGAAGCTTTCTTT. Variable domain in full (rest from reference TRBV15 and TRBJ1-1): DAMVIQNPRYQVTQFGKPVTLSCSQTLNHNVMYWYQQKSSQAPKLLFHYYDKDFNNEADTPDNFQSRRPNTSFCFLDIRSPGLGDTAMYLCATSRDPGRWDTEAFFGQGTRLTVV.

V and J are TRBV27 and TRBJ2-2; D unclear. Trimming removed 4 bases at V and 2 bases at J, with 17 bases between. CDR1 is MNHEY, CDR2 SMNVEV, per germline (reference sequence). This CDR3 is 17 amino acids long. The CDR3 reads CASSWSVQTSNTGELFF. The CDR3 DNA sequence: TGTGCCAGCAGTTGGTCCGTGCAGACTTCTAACACCGGGGAGCTGTTTTTT.

The V call is TRBV7-8, the J call TRBJ2-1; D unresolved. V lost 5 bases, J lost 0 bases, and 8 bases lay in between. CDR1 is SGHVS and CDR2 is FQNEAQ in the germline V gene. CDR3 length equals 14 residues. As DNA, the CDR3 is TGTGCCAGCAGCCCTAAATACTCCTACAATGAGCAGTTCTTC. Protein: CASSPKYSYNEQFF. Together with reference TRBV7-8 and TRBJ2-1, the CDR3 gives the full variable domain: GAGVSQSPRYKVAKRGQDVALRCDPISGHVSLFWYQQALGQGPEFLTYFQNEAQLDKSGLPSDRFFAERPEGSVSTLKIQRTQQEDSAVYLCASSPKYSYNEQFFGPGTRLTVL.

This clone was counted a single time. The CDR3 coding sequence is TGTGCCAGCAGAGGGGAAGAAGGACAGGGCCTTAACTATGGCTACACCTTC. Its protein product is CASRGEEGQGLNYGYTF. J is TRBJ1-2 and V is TRBV27, with 8 nucleotides matching TRBD1. V dropped 6 bases and J dropped 1; count of bases not matched to a gene: 13. Germline V CDR1 and CDR2: MNHEY, SMNVEV (reference sequence). The CDR3 covers 17 residues.